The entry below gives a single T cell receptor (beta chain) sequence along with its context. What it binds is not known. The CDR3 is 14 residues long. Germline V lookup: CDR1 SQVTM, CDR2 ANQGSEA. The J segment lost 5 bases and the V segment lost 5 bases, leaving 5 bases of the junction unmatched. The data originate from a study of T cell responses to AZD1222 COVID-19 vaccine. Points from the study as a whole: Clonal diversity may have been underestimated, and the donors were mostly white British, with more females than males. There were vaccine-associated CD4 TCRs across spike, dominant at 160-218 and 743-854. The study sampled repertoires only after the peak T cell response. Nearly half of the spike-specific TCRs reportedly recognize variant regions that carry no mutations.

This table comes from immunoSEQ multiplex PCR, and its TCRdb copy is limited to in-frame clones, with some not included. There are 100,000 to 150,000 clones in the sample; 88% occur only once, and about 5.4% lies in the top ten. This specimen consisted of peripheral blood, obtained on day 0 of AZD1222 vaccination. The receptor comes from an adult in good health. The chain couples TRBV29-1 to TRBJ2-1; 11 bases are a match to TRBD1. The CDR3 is CSVPGQGEHNEQFF. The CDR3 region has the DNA TGCAGCGTTCCGGGACAGGGGGAGCACAATGAGCAGTTCTTC.